The 18 T cell receptor beta chains in this list originate from one sample, sequenced in a study of beta chain features in type 1 diabetes. Expressed TCRB transcripts got sequenced, as all isolated RNA was reverse transcribed. The repertoire was sequenced with immunoSEQ multiplex PCR; TCRdb's copy has only in-frame clones and lacks some. The table lists about 900,000 clones, 15% to 20% of them singletons, with 0.023% in the top ten. Sequencing was done on a sample of naive CD4+ T cells from blood. The receptors were gathered from a woman aged 18-29 years in good health.

Only a few counts were recorded for this clone. The chain is built from TRBV7-2 and TRBJ1-2; weak D call: TRBD1 (6 bases). Trimming cost V 5 bases and J 7 bases, with 17 bases left between them. The CDR3 is 14 residues long. Germline lookup yields CDR1 SGHTA and CDR2 FQGNSA. In DNA, the CDR3 is TGTGCCAGCAGCGACAGGACGGGGCGGGCTGGCTACACCTTC. Amino acid sequence: CASSDRTGRAGYTF.

This clone turned up a few times. The chain employs TRBV28 and TRBJ2-1; 13 positions agree with TRBD2. Germline assignment: CDR1 MDHEN and CDR2 SYDVKM. This CDR3 has 15 residues. Trimming at V came to 9 bases and at J to 8 bases, leaving 10 bases not matched to a gene. CDR3 sequence (DNA): TGTGCCAGTAAGACCGGGACTAGCGGGATCGATGAGCAGTTCTTC. It yields the protein CASKTGTSGIDEQFF.

This chain uses TRBV2 with TRBJ1-4; TRBD1 might be the D (5 bases). Germline assignment: CDR1 SNHLY and CDR2 FYNNEI. The CDR3 spans 15 residues. V was shortened by 7 bases and J by 0 bases, with 12 bases between the two germline ends. CDR3 bases: TGTGCCAGCAATGACCCGACAGCAACTAATGAAAAACTGTTTTTT. Its protein product is CASNDPTATNEKLFF. Complete variable domain (other parts from reference TRBV2 and TRBJ1-4): EPEVTQTPSHQVTQMGQEVILRCVPISNHLYFYWYRQILGQKVEFLVSFYNNEISEKSEIFDDQFSVERPDGSNFTLKIRSTKLEDSAMYFCASNDPTATNEKLFFGSGTQLSVL.

Notes on this clone: The identical CDR3 is also encoded by other nucleotide sequences in the sample. The chain carries TRBV9 and TRBJ2-5; 11 bases align to TRBD2. The ends lost 0 bases at V and 1 base at J; junction bases unmatched: 5. The V gene's germline CDR1 is SGDLS and CDR2 YYNGEE. This CDR3 comprises 17 residues. CDR3 nucleotides: TGTGCCAGCAGCGTAGGCCTAGCGGGAGGAGGCCAAGAGACCCAGTACTTC. Translating gives CASSVGLAGGGQETQYF.

This clone was detected a few times. In nucleotides, the CDR3 is TGTGCCAGCAGCGTAGAAGGGACAGGGGGCGACGAGCAGTACTTC. Residues: CASSVEGTGGDEQYF. The V gene is TRBV9, the J gene TRBJ2-7; 12 bases map to TRBD1. Germline trimming cut 0 bases from V and 5 bases from J; bases unmatched to any gene: 3. The CDR3 contains 15 residues. In germline, CDR1 is SGDLS, CDR2 YYNGEE.

The chain employs TRBV6-6 and TRBJ2-3, with 12 bases lining up with TRBD2. This CDR3 region has 14 residues. CDR1 MNHNY and CDR2 SVGAGI come from the germline V gene (reference sequence). The V gene end was trimmed by 10 bases and the J gene end by 4 bases; junction bases not matched to a gene: 6. For the CDR3, the DNA is TGTGCCACCACACTAGCGGGAGGATCAGATACGCAGTATTTT. The encoded protein is CATTLAGGSDTQYF.

The chain is built from TRBV28 and TRBJ2-1; no firm D call. CDR3 length equals 17 residues. V lost 2 bases and J lost 1, with 15 bases in between. The germline V gene encodes CDR1 MDHEN and CDR2 SYDVKM. The CDR3 nucleotides read TGTGCCAGCAGTTTAGTGCCAGGCCTATCGTCCTACAATGAGCAGTTCTTC. Amino acid sequence: CASSLVPGLSSYNEQFF.

This clone was seen a few times. The V and J genes are TRBV5-4 and TRBJ2-3; D perhaps matches TRBD1 (6 bases). V lost 7 bases and J 4 bases, leaving 13 bases between the germline ends. This CDR3 is built from 13 residues. The germline gives CDR1 SGHNT, CDR2 YYREEE (reference sequence). CDR3 DNA sequence: TGTGCCAGCGCCTTGCAGGGGTCAGATACGCAGTATTTT. Translated: CASALQGSDTQYF.

This clone was counted a single time. Given a much more abundant clone one base away, this may be a read error. The chain joins TRBV11-3 to TRBJ2-7; tentatively, D is TRBD1 (5 bases). Trimming removed 1 base from V and 2 bases from J, with 6 bases in between. This CDR3 comprises 13 residues. Germline CDR1 reads SGHNT; CDR2 reads YENEEA. The CDR3 is CASSLGQTYEQYF. The CDR3 nucleotides read TGTGCCAGCAGCTTAGGACAGACCTACGAGCAGTACTTC.

The CDR3 DNA follows: TGTGCCAGCAGCGGTAGGGTTCATAGCAATCAGCCCCAGCATTTT. This encodes CASSGRVHSNQPQHF. The chain employs TRBV21-1 and TRBJ1-5. TRBV21-1 is deemed a pseudogene. The CDR3 is made up of 15 amino acids.

This clone was seen a few times. This chain joins TRBV6-5 and TRBJ2-7, with 7 positions matching TRBD2. Unmatched junction bases numbered 11, after V lost 8 bases and J lost 4 bases. This CDR3 contains 14 residues. Germline V lookup: CDR1 MNHEY, CDR2 SVGAGI. CDR3 nucleotide sequence: TGTGCCAGCCACCGTGGGGGAGGGGTTTACGAGCAGTACTTC. It is translated as CASHRGGGVYEQYF.

This clone was counted a few times. The gene calls are TRBV4-3 and TRBJ2-7; D might be TRBD1 (6 bases). V was trimmed by 2 bases and J by 2 bases, leaving 7 bases between them. CDR1 and CDR2 from the germline V gene are LGHNA and YSLEER. The CDR3 totals 13 residues. DNA for the CDR3: TGCGCCAGCAGCCAAACAGGGACCTACGAGCAGTACTTC. This sequence encodes CASSQTGTYEQYF.

In its sample, this clone was seen a few times. V usage is TRBV7-3 and J usage is TRBJ2-1; 10 bases fit TRBD1. Germline CDR1 and CDR2: SGHTA and FQGTGA. The CDR3 has 15 residues. J lost 6 bases, V lost 5 bases, and 7 bases had no gene match. CDR3 region: CASSRQGALINEQFF. The CDR3 DNA is TGTGCCAGCAGCCGACAGGGGGCGTTGATCAATGAGCAGTTCTTC.

V and J are TRBV11-1 and TRBJ2-5; no reliable D call. The CDR3 is 14 residues long. Germline loops: CDR1 SGHAT, CDR2 FQDESV (reference sequence). Trimming left V 3 bases short and J 4 bases short, with 12 bases between. Here the CDR3 reads CASSFATIPETQYF. CDR3 sequence (DNA): TGTGCCAGCAGCTTCGCTACTATCCCAGAGACCCAGTACTTC.

This clone was counted between two and nine times. The genes are TRBV28 and TRBJ2-3; the D is unclear. The V gene lost 6 bases and the J gene lost 0 bases, with 13 bases spanning the gap. The CDR3 loop spans 15 amino acids. The germline CDR1 and CDR2 sequences are MDHEN and SYDVKM. The CDR3 coding sequence is TGTGCCAGCAGAGACCGTCGGATAAGCACAGATACGCAGTATTTT. This codes for CASRDRRISTDTQYF.

This clone was seen more than once but under ten times. The chain carries TRBV5-4 and TRBJ2-2, with a tentative D call TRBD2 (5 bases). Germline values: CDR1 SGHNT, CDR2 YYREEE (reference sequence). This CDR3 is built from 17 residues. Deletions cut 1 base from V and 1 base from J, with 14 bases between. The CDR3 protein is CASSLSMAGRNTGELFF. CDR3 in DNA: TGTGCCAGCAGCTTGAGTATGGCGGGCCGGAACACCGGGGAGCTGTTTTTT.

This clone has more than one count but fewer than ten. The chain carries TRBV7-9 and TRBJ2-5; D possibly matches TRBD1 or TRBD2 (6 bases each). Deletions cut 3 bases from V and 4 bases from J, with 12 bases between. The CDR3 contains 14 residues. The germline CDR1 and CDR2 sequences are SEHNR and FQNEAQ (reference sequence). In DNA form, the CDR3 reads TGTGCCAGCAGCTTTGAACAGGGAGGAGAGACCCAGTACTTC. Its translation is CASSFEQGGETQYF.

This rearrangement joins TRBV5-1 to TRBJ2-7; 7 bases fit TRBD2. The ends lost 3 bases at V and 9 bases at J; junction bases unmatched: 9. Germline CDR1 reads SGHRS; CDR2 reads YFSETQ. This CDR3 has 13 amino acids. The CDR3 region has the DNA TGCGCCAGCAGCTGGGGGGGTCCCCCCGGGCAGTACTTC. This sequence encodes CASSWGGPPGQYF.